The 19 T cell receptor beta chains presented below share a single source sample, sequenced in a study of siplizumab effects on memory and regulatory T cells. Data came from immunoSEQ multiplex PCR; TCRdb stores just in-frame clones and leaves some out. Among 95,000 to 100,000 clones, about 93% were seen once, and the ten largest hold around 12%. Sequencing was performed on non-Treg CD4+ T cells sorted from blood. These TCRs come from a human donor in good health.

The rearrangement uses TRBV5-1 and TRBJ2-6, with a tentative D call TRBD2 (6 bases). The CDR3 extends over 16 amino acids. Trimming took off 5 bases at V and 4 bases at J, with 16 bases between the two ends. From germline, CDR1 is SGHRS and CDR2 YFSETQ. The CDR3 DNA follows: TGCGCCAGCAGGGACTATACTGGCTTCGGGGCCAACGTCCTGACTTTC. It is translated as CASRDYTGFGANVLTF.

This chain joins TRBV11-3 and TRBJ2-5, with D possibly TRBD1 on 6 matching bases. Germline CDR1 SGHNT, CDR2 YENEEA. This CDR3 is built from 15 residues. V was pared by 2 bases and J by 7 bases, with 17 bases between. CDR3 sequence: CASSLQGKLEATQYF. The CDR3 coding sequence is TGTGCCAGCAGCTTACAGGGGAAACTAGAAGCGACCCAGTACTTC.

The chain joins TRBV29-1 to TRBJ1-1; D is uncertain. Trimming cost V 7 bases and J 6 bases, with 18 bases left between them. Germline loops: CDR1 SQVTM, CDR2 ANQGSEA. This CDR3 is built from 13 residues. The CDR3 reads CSAIGHIGSEAFF. CDR3 sequence (DNA): TGCAGCGCAATAGGGCACATCGGGTCTGAAGCTTTCTTT.

This clone has a single count. V gene TRBV4-1 combines with J gene TRBJ1-5; D call uncertain. Trimming removed 1 base from V and 1 base from J, with 5 bases in between. The CDR3 spans 14 residues. CDR1 is MGHRA and CDR2 is YSYEKL in the germline V gene. CDR3 coding DNA: TGCGCCAGCAGCCAAGGGCAGAGCAATCAGCCCCAGCATTTT. This sequence encodes CASSQGQSNQPQHF.

The V gene is TRBV12-2, the J gene TRBJ1-5; no DNA check was done on the table's D call, TRBD1. TRBV12-2 is reported as a pseudogene. CDR3 length equals 15 residues. The CDR3 coding sequence is TGTGCAAGTCGCCGCGGACAGGGGGCTCGACAGCCCCAGCATTTT. Translated: CASRRGQGARQPQHF.

This sequence joins TRBV9 and TRBJ2-2; D unclear. The CDR3 covers 14 residues. The V gene's germline CDR1 is SGDLS and CDR2 YYNGEE. The ends were cut back, 2 bases at V and 2 bases at J, with 7 bases in the middle. The CDR3 DNA is TGTGCCAGCAGCGTTCGGGCTAACACCGGGGAGCTGTTTTTT. Its protein product is CASSVRANTGELFF.

The V and J genes are TRBV4-1 and TRBJ2-5, with a weak D call TRBD1 (6 bases). Germline assignment: CDR1 MGHRA and CDR2 YSYEKL. CDR3 size: 14 residues. The germline V and J ends were trimmed by 1 base and 5 bases, with 11 bases remaining between them. The DNA of the CDR3 is TGCGCCAGCAGCCAAGCAGGGGTGGGGGAGACCCAGTACTTC. This translates into CASSQAGVGETQYF.

This rearrangement joins TRBV28 to TRBJ1-5; no reliable D call. With 3 bases removed from V and 0 bases from J, the gap between germline ends came to 0 bases. This CDR3 region has 12 residues. CDR1 is MDHEN, CDR2 SYDVKM, per germline. The DNA for the CDR3 is TGTGCCAGCAGTTTTAGCAATCAGCCCCAGCATTTT. It codes for CASSFSNQPQHF.

The chain uses TRBV28 and TRBJ2-5; unclear D gene. V was cut by 2 bases and J by 5 bases, with 6 bases left in between. CDR1 is MDHEN and CDR2 is SYDVKM in the germline V gene. The CDR3 has 12 residues. The CDR3 DNA sequence: TGTGCCAGCAGTTTACCCCAGGAGACCCAGTACTTC. Its protein product is CASSLPQETQYF.

The J gene is TRBJ2-1, the V gene TRBV4-1, with D hard to call. CDR1 MGHRA and CDR2 YSYEKL come from the germline V gene. This CDR3 has 12 residues. With 1 base removed from V and 8 bases from J, the gap between germline ends came to 6 bases. In DNA, the CDR3 is TGCGCCAGCAGCCAAGTCCGGGATGAGCAGTTCTTC. It yields the protein CASSQVRDEQFF.

The chain couples TRBV6-5 to TRBJ2-3; unclear D gene. Per germline, CDR1 MNHEY and CDR2 SVGAGI. Trimming cost V 3 bases and J 1 base, with 11 bases left between them. This CDR3 contains 15 residues. The CDR3 is CASSYRSPRTDTQYF. CDR3 coding DNA: TGTGCCAGCAGTTATCGGAGTCCGCGCACAGATACGCAGTATTTT.

The chain carries TRBV4-1 and TRBJ1-2, with D tentatively TRBD1 (6 bases). The germline V gene encodes CDR1 MGHRA and CDR2 YSYEKL. This CDR3 has 16 amino acids. V was pared by 0 bases and J by 3 bases, with 14 bases between. CDR3 amino acids: CASSQDTGGGYYGYTF. Here the CDR3 DNA reads TGCGCCAGCAGCCAAGATACTGGGGGGGGCTACTATGGCTACACCTTC.

The gene calls are TRBV7-9 and TRBJ1-1; D is perhaps TRBD1 (5 bases). Germline CDR1 SEHNR, CDR2 FQNEAQ (reference sequence). V lost 4 bases to trimming and J lost 1 base, with 10 bases between them. The CDR3 runs 14 residues. The CDR3 loop reads CASSSQDPNTEAFF. The DNA of the CDR3 is TGTGCCAGCAGCTCACAGGACCCGAACACTGAAGCTTTCTTT.

The sample holds one count of this clone. The chain employs TRBV6-5 and TRBJ2-6; D uncertain. CDR3 length equals 15 residues. Germline V gene data show CDR1 as MNHEY and CDR2 as SVGAGI. Trimming pared 2 bases from V and 1 base from J, leaving 6 bases between. CDR3 in amino acids: CASSYVRSGANVLTF. The CDR3 nucleotides read TGTGCCAGCAGTTACGTTCGGTCTGGGGCCAACGTCCTGACTTTC.

This chain links TRBV11-3 with TRBJ2-1; D is ambiguous. This CDR3 spans 12 amino acids. V shed 3 bases and J shed 5 bases, with 5 bases lying between them. Germline CDR1 reads SGHNT; CDR2 reads YENEEA. The DNA for the CDR3 is TGTGCCAGCAGCTTTCAGAACAATGAGCAGTTCTTC. Protein sequence: CASSFQNNEQFF.

The rearrangement uses TRBV5-1 and TRBJ1-3, with TRBD1 identical over 7 bases. The junction had 10 bases not matched to a gene; V was cut back by 3 bases and J by 10 bases. Per the germline V gene, CDR1 is SGHRS and CDR2 is YFSETQ. There are 14 residues in the CDR3. The CDR3 region has the DNA TGCGCCAGCAGCTCGGGACAGCCGACGAAAACCATATATTTT. Amino acid sequence: CASSSGQPTKTIYF.

This clone was observed once. J is TRBJ2-1 and V is TRBV7-3; 7 bases align to TRBD1. There are 15 residues in the CDR3. V dropped 5 bases and J dropped 7; count of bases not matched to a gene: 11. Germline lookup yields CDR1 SGHTA and CDR2 FQGTGA. CDR3 in DNA: TGTGCCAGCAGCCGGCGGGTGACAGGGCTTAATGAGCAGTTCTTC. Residues: CASSRRVTGLNEQFF.

The chain combines TRBV7-2 with TRBJ2-1, with D tentatively TRBD1 (5 bases). CDR1 and CDR2 (germline): SGHTA, FQGNSA. This CDR3 has 12 amino acids. The ends were cut back, 5 bases at V and 16 bases at J, with 18 bases in the middle. This CDR3 reads CASSLRAQLQFF. CDR3 nucleotide sequence: TGTGCCAGCAGCCTCAGGGCCCAATTACAATTCTTC.

Only a few counts were recorded for this clone. This same CDR3 is encoded by further DNA sequences in the sample. The gene calls are TRBV29-1 and TRBJ1-4; TRBD1 might be the D (5 bases). Germline assignment: CDR1 SQVTM and CDR2 ANQGSEA. This CDR3 has 13 residues. V was trimmed by 4 bases and J by 1 base, leaving 7 bases between them. This CDR3 is CSVGGGTNEKLFF. In DNA, the CDR3 is TGCAGCGTTGGGGGGGGAACTAATGAAAAACTGTTTTTT.